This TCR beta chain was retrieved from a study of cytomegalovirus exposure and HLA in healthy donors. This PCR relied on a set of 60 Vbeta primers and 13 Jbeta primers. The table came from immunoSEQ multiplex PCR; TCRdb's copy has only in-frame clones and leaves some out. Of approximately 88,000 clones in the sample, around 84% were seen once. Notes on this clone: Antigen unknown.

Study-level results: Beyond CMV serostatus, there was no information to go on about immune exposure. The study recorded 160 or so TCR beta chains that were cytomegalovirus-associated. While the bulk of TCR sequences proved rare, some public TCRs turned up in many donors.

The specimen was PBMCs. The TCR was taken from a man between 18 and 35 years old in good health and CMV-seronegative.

DNA for the CDR3: TGTGCCAGTAGTACGGGACAGGCGAGGGAAGAAAAACTGTTTTTT. Translation gives CASSTGQAREEKLFF. This sequence joins TRBV19 and TRBJ1-4; 8 bases line up with TRBD1. With 4 bases clipped from V and 8 bases from J, the junction kept 9 bases outside the gene matches. CDR1 is LNHDA, CDR2 SQIVND, per germline (reference sequence). The CDR3 has 15 amino acids. Full variable domain (rest looked up from reference TRBV19 and TRBJ1-4): DGGITQSPKYLFRKEGQNVTLSCEQNLNHDAMYWYRQDPGQGLRLIYYSQIVNDFQKGDIAEGYSVSREKKESFPLTVTSAQKNPTAFYLCASSTGQAREEKLFFGSGTQLSVL.